This TCR beta chain was sequenced during a study of molecular identifiers for immune sequencing clone quantification. As to this clonotype: A much larger clonotype is one base distant, so this may be a read error.

TCRdb processed the PCR reads anew with MiXCR; each CDR3 protein has one entry. The table has some 650,000 distinct CDR3 sequences, roughly 21% seen once; the top ten hold about 0.9%. Sequenced material: naive CD8+ T cells from blood, with Jurkat cell RNA spiked in. This sample's subset: FACS-sorted CD8+CD4-CCR7+CD45RA+ naive T cells. The source is a human donor in good health. Some libraries in this study had Jurkat cell RNA spiked in.

The CDR3 sequence is CASSLGLAGDHGVDTQYF. CDR3 in DNA: TGCGCCAGCAGCTTGGGCCTAGCGGGGGACCATGGCGTAGATACGCAGTATTTT. The chain uses TRBV5-1 and TRBJ2-3; TRBD2 matches at 10 bases. The CDR3 consists of 18 residues. Per germline, CDR1 SGHRS and CDR2 YFSETQ. V dropped 0 bases and J dropped 5; count of bases not matched to a gene: 12.